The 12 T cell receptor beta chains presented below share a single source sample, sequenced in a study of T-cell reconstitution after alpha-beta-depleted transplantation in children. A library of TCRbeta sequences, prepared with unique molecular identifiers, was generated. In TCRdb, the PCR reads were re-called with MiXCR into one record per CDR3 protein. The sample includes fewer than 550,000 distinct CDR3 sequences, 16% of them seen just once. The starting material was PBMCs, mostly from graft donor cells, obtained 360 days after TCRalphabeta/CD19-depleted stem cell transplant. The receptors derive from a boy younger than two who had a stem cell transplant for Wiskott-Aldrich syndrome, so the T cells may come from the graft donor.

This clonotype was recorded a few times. The CDR3, as DNA: TGTGCCACCAGTGATTCGACTGGCAATCAGCCCCAGCATTTT. The encoded protein is CATSDSTGNQPQHF. The genes are TRBV24-1 and TRBJ1-5; unclear D gene. CDR3 size: 14 residues. V was pared by 2 bases and J by 2 bases, with 6 bases between. Germline CDR1 KGHDR, CDR2 SFDVKD.

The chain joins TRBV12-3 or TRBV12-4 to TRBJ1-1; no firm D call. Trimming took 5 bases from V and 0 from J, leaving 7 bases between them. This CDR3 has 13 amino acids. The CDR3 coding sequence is TGTGCCAGCAGTCCTCGAATGAACACTGAAGCTTTCTTT. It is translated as CASSPRMNTEAFF.

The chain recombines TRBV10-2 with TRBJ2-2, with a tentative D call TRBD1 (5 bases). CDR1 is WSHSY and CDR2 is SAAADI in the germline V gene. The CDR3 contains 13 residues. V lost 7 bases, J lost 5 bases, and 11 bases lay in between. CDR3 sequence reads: CASTGMMTGELFF. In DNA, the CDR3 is TGCGCCAGCACAGGGATGATGACCGGGGAGCTGTTTTTT.

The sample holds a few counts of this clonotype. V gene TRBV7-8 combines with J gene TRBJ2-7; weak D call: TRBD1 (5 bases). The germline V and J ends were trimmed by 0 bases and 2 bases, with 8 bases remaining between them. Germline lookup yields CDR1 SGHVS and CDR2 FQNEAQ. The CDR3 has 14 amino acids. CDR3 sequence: CASSLARQTYEQYF. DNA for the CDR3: TGTGCCAGCAGCTTAGCGAGACAGACCTACGAGCAGTACTTC.

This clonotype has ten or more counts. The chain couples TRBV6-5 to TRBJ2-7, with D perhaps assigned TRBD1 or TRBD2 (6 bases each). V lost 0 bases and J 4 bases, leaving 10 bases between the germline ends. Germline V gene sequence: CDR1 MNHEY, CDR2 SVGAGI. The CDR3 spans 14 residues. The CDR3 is CASSYSGGGYEQYF. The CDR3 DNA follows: TGTGCCAGCAGTTACTCGGGGGGCGGGTACGAGCAGTACTTC.

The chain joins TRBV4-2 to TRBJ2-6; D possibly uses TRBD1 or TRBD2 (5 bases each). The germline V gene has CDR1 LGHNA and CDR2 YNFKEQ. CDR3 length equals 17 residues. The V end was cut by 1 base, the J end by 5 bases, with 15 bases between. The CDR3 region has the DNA TGTGCCAGCAGCCAAGGGCCAGGGAGTTCCAGGGCCAACGTCCTGACTTTC. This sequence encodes CASSQGPGSSRANVLTF.

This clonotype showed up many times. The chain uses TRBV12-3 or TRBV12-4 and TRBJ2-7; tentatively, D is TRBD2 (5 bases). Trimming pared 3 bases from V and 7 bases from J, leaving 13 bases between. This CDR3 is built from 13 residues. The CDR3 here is CASSFIEGGEQYF. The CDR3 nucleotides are TGTGCCAGCAGTTTTATCGAAGGCGGGGAGCAGTACTTC.

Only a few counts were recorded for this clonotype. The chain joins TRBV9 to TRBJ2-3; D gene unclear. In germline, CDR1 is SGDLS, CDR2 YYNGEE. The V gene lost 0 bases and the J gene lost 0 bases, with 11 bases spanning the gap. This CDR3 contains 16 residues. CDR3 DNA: TGTGCCAGCAGCGTAGATGTAGGCAGGAGCACAGATACGCAGTATTTT. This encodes CASSVDVGRSTDTQYF.

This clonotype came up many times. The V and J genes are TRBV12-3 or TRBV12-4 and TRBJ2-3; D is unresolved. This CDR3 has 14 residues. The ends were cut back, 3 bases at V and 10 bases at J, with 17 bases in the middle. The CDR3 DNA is TGTGCCAGCAGTTTTTGGGGAATTACCCCTCCGCAGTATTTT. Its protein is CASSFWGITPPQYF.

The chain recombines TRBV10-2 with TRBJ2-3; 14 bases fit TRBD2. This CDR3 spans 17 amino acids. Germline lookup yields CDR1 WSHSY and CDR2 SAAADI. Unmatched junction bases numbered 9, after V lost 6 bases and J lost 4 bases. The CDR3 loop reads CASRTRLAGGPADTQYF. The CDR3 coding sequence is TGCGCCAGCAGGACTAGACTAGCGGGAGGGCCCGCAGATACGCAGTATTTT.

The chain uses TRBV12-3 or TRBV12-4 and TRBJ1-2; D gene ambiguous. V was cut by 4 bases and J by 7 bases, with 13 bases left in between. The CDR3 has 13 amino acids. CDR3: CASSSGLGIGYTF. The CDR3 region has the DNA TGTGCCAGCAGTTCCGGACTCGGTATTGGCTACACCTTC.

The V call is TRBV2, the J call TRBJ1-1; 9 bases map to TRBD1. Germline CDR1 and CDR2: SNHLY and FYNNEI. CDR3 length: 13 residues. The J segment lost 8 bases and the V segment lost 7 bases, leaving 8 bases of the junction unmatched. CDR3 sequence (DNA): TGTGCCAGCATTCCGGGGACAGGGAAAGAAGCTTTCTTT. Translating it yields CASIPGTGKEAFF. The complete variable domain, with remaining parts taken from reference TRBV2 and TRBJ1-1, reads EPEVTQTPSHQVTQMGQEVILRCVPISNHLYFYWYRQILGQKVEFLVSFYNNEISEKSEIFDDQFSVERPDGSNFTLKIRSTKLEDSAMYFCASIPGTGKEAFFGQGTRLTVV.